This entry lists 14 T cell receptor beta chains sequenced from one sample in a study of response to subunit inactivated influenza vaccine. TCRdb called the RT-PCR reads again in MiXCR, with one record for every CDR3 protein. The profile shows hundreds of thousands of distinct CDR3 sequences, 14% of them singletons. The source material was PBMCs from blood, sampled around two weeks before vaccination. These receptors were obtained from a man aged 50-60 years who received an inactivated influenza vaccine.

This clonotype has a handful of counts. The rearrangement links TRBV9 to TRBJ1-2; no definite D call. V was trimmed by 4 bases and J by 3 bases, leaving 13 bases between them. Germline V gene lookup returns CDR1 SGDLS and CDR2 YYNGEE. The CDR3 loop spans 14 amino acids. This CDR3 is CASSTEWADYGYTF. Here the CDR3 DNA reads TGTGCCAGCAGCACCGAGTGGGCGGACTATGGCTACACCTTC.

This clonotype has just a few counts. J is TRBJ1-5 and V is TRBV15, with 8 bases matching TRBD1. Per germline, CDR1 LNHNV and CDR2 YYDKDF (reference sequence). V was clipped by 1 base and J by 3 bases; unmatched bases: 2. The CDR3 loop spans 15 amino acids. Here the CDR3 reads CATSRGQGPNQPQHF. For the CDR3, the DNA is TGTGCCACCAGCAGAGGACAGGGGCCCAATCAGCCCCAGCATTTT.

This clonotype was seen only a few times. J is TRBJ2-5 and V is TRBV6-1, with 9 bases fitting TRBD2. CDR3 length equals 15 residues. Germline lookup yields CDR1 MNHNS and CDR2 SASEGT. J gave up 0 bases and V 8 bases, and 7 bases lay outside the gene matches. The CDR3 bases are TGTGCCAGCGGACAGACTAGCGGCTACCAAGAGACCCAGTACTTC. It is translated as CASGQTSGYQETQYF.

This clonotype was picked up a small number of times. The V gene is TRBV12-3 or TRBV12-4, the J gene TRBJ1-1; TRBD1 aligns across 7 bases. The CDR3 is made up of 14 amino acids. V lost 3 bases to trimming and J lost 5 bases; unmatched junction nucleotides: 6. The CDR3 region has the DNA TGTGCCAGCAGTTTCCGACAGGGCGTGACTGAAGCTTTCTTT. Translation: CASSFRQGVTEAFF.

This clonotype was recorded a few times. This chain uses TRBV6-5 with TRBJ1-2; a possible D gene is TRBD1 (6 bases). This CDR3 spans 13 amino acids. Germline CDR1 reads MNHEY; CDR2 reads SVGAGI. Trimming took off 2 bases at V and 4 bases at J, with 8 bases between the two ends. The chain's CDR3 is CASSYGDIYGYTF. The CDR3 DNA follows: TGTGCCAGCAGTTACGGGGACATCTATGGCTACACCTTC.

Many counts were recorded for this clonotype. V usage is TRBV15 and J usage is TRBJ2-4; D uncertain. CDR1 is LNHNV, CDR2 YYDKDF, per germline (reference sequence). Trimming left V 0 bases short and J 6 bases short, with 15 bases between. The CDR3 runs to 16 residues. CDR3 protein: CATSRDPGGTRNIQYF. CDR3 DNA sequence: TGTGCCACCAGCAGAGATCCTGGCGGTACGAGAAACATTCAGTACTTC.

The chain employs TRBV20-1 and TRBJ2-5; 8 bases are shared with TRBD1. The CDR3 is 13 residues long. J gave up 12 bases and V 2 bases, and 11 bases lay outside the gene matches. The germline V gene encodes CDR1 DFQATT and CDR2 SNEGSKA (reference sequence). CDR3 sequence: CSARRGQGFWEYF. The CDR3 DNA sequence: TGCAGTGCTAGAAGAGGACAGGGTTTCTGGGAGTACTTC.

The gene calls are TRBV18 and TRBJ2-2; unclear D gene. The V end lost 6 bases, the J end lost 0 bases, and 11 bases lay between the germline ends. CDR1 is KGHSH and CDR2 is LQKENI in the germline V gene. This CDR3 region has 15 residues. The CDR3 here is CASSGRLANTGELFF. In nucleotides, the CDR3 is TGTGCCAGCTCCGGACGGTTGGCGAACACCGGGGAGCTGTTTTTT.

The sample holds a few counts of this clonotype. The V and J genes are TRBV6-2 or TRBV6-3 and TRBJ2-7; D perhaps matches TRBD1 (5 bases). From germline, CDR1 is MNHEY and CDR2 SVGEGT. The CDR3 has 14 residues. The germline V and J ends were trimmed by 2 bases and 2 bases, with 10 bases remaining between them. The CDR3 bases are TGTGCCAGCAGTTACAGGGGTTCTACCTACGAGCAGTACTTC. It yields the protein CASSYRGSTYEQYF.

The rearrangement uses TRBV6-2 or TRBV6-3 and TRBJ2-3; 8 nucleotides line up with TRBD1. The CDR3 runs 18 residues. V was pared by 6 bases and J by 2 bases, with 16 bases of the junction left unmatched. Germline V gene lookup returns CDR1 MNHEY and CDR2 SVGEGT. CDR3 region: CASSRYPRTGTFTDTQYF. As DNA, the CDR3 is TGTGCCAGCAGCCGCTACCCTCGGACAGGGACCTTCACAGATACGCAGTATTTT.

This clonotype turned up a few times. The chain has TRBV6-2 or TRBV6-3 and TRBJ2-7, with TRBD2 as a possible D gene (6 bases). V lost 6 bases and J 4 bases, leaving 22 bases between the germline ends. The germline CDR1 and CDR2 sequences are MNHEY and SVGEGT. The CDR3 sequence is 16 residues long. The CDR3 DNA reads as TGTGCCAGCAGCCCCCGGCGCGGGACGGGGAGATACGAGCAGTACTTC. Encoded protein: CASSPRRGTGRYEQYF.

This clonotype was seen a few times. This chain uses TRBV7-2 with TRBJ2-5; D is tentatively TRBD1 or TRBD2 (6 bases each). The CDR3 is 15 residues long. Germline assignment: CDR1 SGHTA and CDR2 FQGNSA. The V and J ends lost 6 bases and 8 bases respectively, with 22 bases between them. The CDR3 spells CASSRLEGGRGTQYF. The CDR3 coding sequence is TGTGCCAGCAGTCGCCTAGAGGGGGGTCGGGGCACCCAGTACTTC.

This clonotype has only a few counts. This rearrangement joins TRBV21-1 to TRBJ2-2; the table's D call TRBD2 went unverified against the DNA. TRBV21-1 is a pseudogene. The CDR3 extends over 15 amino acids. The DNA of the CDR3 is TGTGCCAGCAGCAAAGGCAGGGGAGGGACCGGGGAGCTGTTTTTT. Translating it yields CASSKGRGGTGELFF.

This clonotype was detected only a few times. CDR3 DNA sequence: TGCAGTGCTAGAGATGATAGGAGGAACGCCTACGAGCAGTACTTC. Its protein is CSARDDRRNAYEQYF. V usage is TRBV20-1 and J usage is TRBJ2-7; D is possibly TRBD2 (5 bases). The CDR3 spans 15 residues. Trimming removed 0 bases at V and 2 bases at J, with 14 bases between. The germline V gene has CDR1 DFQATT and CDR2 SNEGSKA (reference sequence).